A single T cell receptor beta chain is shown here with its context. The antigen remains undetermined. The source of the sample is a study of cytomegalovirus exposure and HLA in healthy donors. The study, taken as a whole, reports: Rare TCR sequences dominated, though some public TCRs recurred in many donors. For cytomegalovirus status, the classifier reportedly gave diagnoses with high specificity and sensitivity. The study put under 200 TCR beta chains on its list as cytomegalovirus-associated. According to a later analysis, most TCR beta chains associated with CMV appeared HLA-restricted.

The PCR contained 60 Vbeta and 13 Jbeta primers. Assay used: immunoSEQ multiplex PCR; TCRdb lists only in-frame clones, some missing. The table has under 100,000 clones, 60% to 85% seen once. V shed 2 bases and J shed 4 bases, with 11 bases lying between them. The CDR3 is 14 residues long. From germline, CDR1 is MDHEN and CDR2 SYDVKM. The rearrangement uses TRBV28 and TRBJ1-2, with D possibly being TRBD1 (5 bases). The receptor was isolated from a man aged 18 to 30 in good health and CMV-seropositive. Sequenced sample: PBMCs. CDR3 in DNA: TGTGCCAGCAGTTTACTAACAGGCGTCTATGGCTACACCTTC. It translates to CASSLLTGVYGYTF.